The 30 T cell receptor beta chains listed next were all sequenced from one sample in a study of cytomegalovirus exposure and HLA in healthy donors. Sequencing was performed with immunoSEQ multiplex PCR; in TCRdb, only in-frame clones are kept and a portion is missing. The sample carries some 130,000 clones, around 85% recorded once. Input material: PBMCs. Receptor source: a man aged 18 to 30 in good health and CMV-seronegative.

This clone was seen more than once but under ten times. CDR3 DNA: TGTGCCAGCAGCCCCCGCGGGAGGATCGCCTACGAGCAGTACTTC. Translation gives CASSPRGRIAYEQYF. The rearrangement links TRBV7-8 to TRBJ2-7; the match to TRBD2 covers 8 bases. In germline, CDR1 is SGHVS, CDR2 FQNEAQ. The CDR3 consists of 15 residues. V trimming: 5 bases; J trimming: 2 bases; junction bases outside the gene matches: 8.

This clone was found a few times. The V and J genes are TRBV6-5 and TRBJ1-5, with D hard to call. The CDR3 contains 13 residues. Trimming stripped 0 bases from V and 5 bases from J, with 5 bases between. In germline, CDR1 is MNHEY, CDR2 SVGAGI. This CDR3 is CASSYSRDQPQHF. Here the CDR3 DNA reads TGTGCCAGCAGTTACTCGCGGGATCAGCCCCAGCATTTT.

J is TRBJ2-2 and V is TRBV13, with TRBD1 identical over 10 bases. J lost 5 bases, V lost 5 bases, and 8 bases had no gene match. CDR1 PRHDT and CDR2 FYEKMQ come from the germline V gene (reference sequence). CDR3 size: 16 residues. The DNA for the CDR3 is TGTGCCAGCAGCGCGGAGGACAGGGGGACGACCGGGGAGCTGTTTTTT. This encodes CASSAEDRGTTGELFF.

V is TRBV7-2 and J is TRBJ1-2, with D uncertain. Germline V lookup: CDR1 SGHTA, CDR2 FQGNSA. The CDR3 covers 12 residues. V was trimmed by 4 bases and J by 13 bases, leaving 16 bases between them. The CDR3 region is CASSSTTRVATF. For the CDR3, the DNA is TGTGCCAGCAGCTCAACAACGAGGGTTGCCACCTTC.

V and J are TRBV28 and TRBJ1-1; the match to TRBD1 covers 7 bases. The CDR3 contains 12 residues. Germline V gene data show CDR1 as MDHEN and CDR2 as SYDVKM. Unmatched junction bases numbered 4, after V lost 6 bases and J lost 6 bases. The CDR3 DNA sequence: TGTGCCAGCAGAGATACAGGGGCTGAAGCTTTCTTT. It specifies CASRDTGAEAFF.

This clone was seen a few times. V usage is TRBV6-5 and J usage is TRBJ2-6, with D possibly TRBD1 on 6 matching bases. Deletions cut 7 bases from V and 4 bases from J, with 14 bases between. This CDR3 region has 15 residues. The germline gives CDR1 MNHEY, CDR2 SVGAGI. The CDR3: CASTRQVSGANVLTF. As DNA, the CDR3 is TGTGCCAGCACCCGACAGGTTTCCGGGGCCAACGTCCTGACTTTC.

The V call is TRBV7-6, the J call TRBJ2-7, with TRBD2 matching 14 bases. CDR1 and CDR2 from the germline V gene are SGHVS and FNYEAQ. This CDR3 region has 15 residues. With V trimmed by 5 bases and J by 3 bases, 3 bases remained unmatched. The CDR3 DNA sequence: TGTGCCAGCAGCCATGGACTAGCGGGAGGCTACGAGCAGTACTTC. It codes for CASSHGLAGGYEQYF.

The V gene is TRBV5-4, the J gene TRBJ1-2; TRBD1 might be the D (5 bases). CDR1 SGHNT and CDR2 YYREEE come from the germline V gene (reference sequence). Trimming took off 0 bases at V and 2 bases at J, with 14 bases between the two ends. The CDR3 contains 16 residues. The CDR3 bases are TGTGCCAGCAGCTTGGGGGGCGGGAATCGGAACTATGGCTACACCTTC. It encodes CASSLGGGNRNYGYTF. Based on the CDR3 plus reference TRBV5-4 and TRBJ1-2, the full variable domain is ETGVTQSPTHLIKTRGQQVTLRCSSQSGHNTVSWYQQALGQGPQFIFQYYREEENGRGNFPPRFSGLQFPNYSSELNVNALELDDSALYLCASSLGGGNRNYGYTFGSGTRLTVV.

CDR3 nucleotide sequence: TGTGCCAGTAGTCAAGACAGGGCGCCCTTGAACACTGAAGCTTTCTTT. It codes for CASSQDRAPLNTEAFF. The chain couples TRBV19 to TRBJ1-1, with TRBD1 matching over 7 bases. The V gene end was trimmed by 5 bases and the J gene end by 0 bases; junction bases not matched to a gene: 9. CDR3 length equals 16 residues. Germline V CDR1 and CDR2: LNHDA, SQIVND (reference sequence). Together with reference TRBV19 and TRBJ1-1, the CDR3 gives the full variable domain: DGGITQSPKYLFRKEGQNVTLSCEQNLNHDAMYWYRQDPGQGLRLIYYSQIVNDFQKGDIAEGYSVSREKKESFPLTVTSAQKNPTAFYLCASSQDRAPLNTEAFFGQGTRLTVV.

The rearrangement uses TRBV9 and TRBJ2-3, with D hard to call. Per the germline V gene, CDR1 is SGDLS and CDR2 is YYNGEE. This CDR3 is 14 amino acids long. The V and J ends lost 2 bases and 2 bases respectively, with 9 bases between them. Here the CDR3 DNA reads TGTGCCAGCAGCGTCGAGCTGCCCACAGATACGCAGTATTTT. The encoded protein is CASSVELPTDTQYF.

V is TRBV5-1 and J is TRBJ2-2, with D hard to call. Between the trimmed V and J ends, which lost 0 bases and 3 bases, there was a span of 6 bases. There are 14 residues in the CDR3. Germline V lookup: CDR1 SGHRS, CDR2 YFSETQ. The CDR3 coding sequence is TGCGCCAGCAGCTTGGATAGATACACCGGGGAGCTGTTTTTT. As protein: CASSLDRYTGELFF.

The rearrangement uses TRBV2 and TRBJ2-1; 12 bases map to TRBD2. The germline gives CDR1 SNHLY, CDR2 FYNNEI. This CDR3 region has 14 residues. V trimming: 4 bases; J trimming: 15 bases; junction bases outside the gene matches: 10. The CDR3 spells CASSGLAGVSHLFF. CDR3 DNA sequence: TGTGCCAGCAGTGGACTAGCGGGAGTCTCCCACCTGTTCTTC.

This clone was found a few times. This chain joins TRBV2 and TRBJ1-6, with D perhaps TRBD1 (6 bases). Germline loops: CDR1 SNHLY, CDR2 FYNNEI. CDR3 length: 13 residues. V was cut by 6 bases and J by 12 bases, with 15 bases left in between. CDR3 region: CASSPGGRQPLHF. CDR3 in DNA: TGTGCCAGCAGCCCTGGGGGCAGACAACCCCTCCACTTT.

V usage is TRBV10-3 and J usage is TRBJ2-7; 9 bases line up with TRBD2. Germline V gives CDR1 ENHRY, CDR2 SYGVKD. The V segment lost 3 bases and the J segment 6 bases; nucleotides outside the gene matches: 12. There are 16 residues in the CDR3. The DNA of the CDR3 is TGTGCCATCAGTGAAGGGCTAGCGGGGCGGTTTTCCGAGCAGTACTTC. It translates to CAISEGLAGRFSEQYF.

The J gene is TRBJ1-3, the V gene TRBV6-1; possibly TRBD1 for D (5 bases). The V end lost 4 bases, the J end lost 7 bases, and 14 bases lay between the germline ends. The germline CDR1 and CDR2 sequences are MNHNS and SASEGT. The CDR3 contains 14 residues. Here the CDR3 reads CASSVTGEVNTIYF. The CDR3 DNA sequence: TGTGCCAGCAGTGTGACGGGGGAGGTGAACACCATATATTTT.

This chain connects TRBV6-5 to TRBJ2-1; tentatively, D is TRBD2 (5 bases). Trimming took off 0 bases at V and 6 bases at J, with 12 bases between the two ends. The CDR3 is 15 amino acids. Germline V lookup: CDR1 MNHEY, CDR2 SVGAGI. The DNA of the CDR3 is TGTGCCAGCAGTTACTCCCTAGCTGTGGGCAATGAGCAGTTCTTC. Protein sequence: CASSYSLAVGNEQFF.

V gene TRBV29-1 combines with J gene TRBJ2-1; D gene ambiguous. V was pared by 3 bases and J by 4 bases, with 10 bases between. Germline lookup yields CDR1 SQVTM and CDR2 ANQGSEA. The CDR3 has 13 residues. CDR3 region: CSVDLGNYNEQFF. The CDR3 nucleotides read TGCAGCGTTGATCTTGGCAATTACAATGAGCAGTTCTTC.

The chain employs TRBV11-1 and TRBJ2-2; 9 positions match TRBD1. The V segment lost 4 bases and the J segment 7 bases; nucleotides outside the gene matches: 4. Germline loops: CDR1 SGHAT, CDR2 FQDESV (reference sequence). The CDR3 extends over 14 amino acids. CDR3 in DNA: TGTGCCAGCAGCTCAAACAGGGGGCGCGGGGAGCTGTTTTTT. Its translation is CASSSNRGRGELFF.

This clone occurred once. V gene TRBV29-1 combines with J gene TRBJ2-5; 12 nucleotides align to TRBD1. This CDR3 has 14 amino acids. Germline CDR1 SQVTM, CDR2 ANQGSEA. The junction had 5 bases not matched to a gene; V was cut back by 4 bases and J by 5 bases. CDR3 residues: CSVVGTGGRETQYF. The CDR3 DNA sequence: TGCAGCGTTGTAGGGACAGGGGGCCGGGAGACCCAGTACTTC.

The chain joins TRBV18 to TRBJ2-1; 7 nucleotides agree with TRBD2. J gave up 9 bases and V 5 bases, and 7 bases lay outside the gene matches. Germline V gives CDR1 KGHSH, CDR2 LQKENI. CDR3 length: 13 amino acids. The CDR3 DNA follows: TGTGCCAGCTCAACCCAAAGGGAGGGTGAGCAGTTCTTC. Translated, it gives CASSTQREGEQFF.

The V and J genes are TRBV27 and TRBJ1-2, with D possibly matching TRBD1 (5 bases). Germline assignment: CDR1 MNHEY and CDR2 SMNVEV (reference sequence). Trimming removed 5 bases from V and 7 bases from J, with 23 bases in between. The CDR3 spans 16 residues. CDR3 loop: CASSPRARRDYSGYTF. CDR3 DNA: TGTGCCAGCAGTCCCCGCGCCAGACGGGACTATAGTGGCTACACCTTC.

In this sample, this clone turned up once. The chain uses TRBV18 and TRBJ2-7; TRBD2 matches at 11 bases. After removal of 2 bases from V and 7 bases from J, the junction contained 7 bases not matched to a gene. CDR1 KGHSH and CDR2 LQKENI come from the germline V gene. There are 15 residues in the CDR3. The CDR3 loop reads CASSPTSGGPTEQYF. The CDR3 DNA sequence: TGTGCCAGCTCACCAACTAGCGGGGGCCCAACGGAGCAGTACTTC.

This rearrangement joins TRBV7-6 to TRBJ2-5; D perhaps matches TRBD1 (5 bases). The CDR3 is 15 amino acids. Germline V gene lookup returns CDR1 SGHVS and CDR2 FNYEAQ. Trimming pared 5 bases from V and 0 bases from J, leaving 13 bases between. DNA for the CDR3: TGTGCCAGCAGCCCCTGGACAAACAACCAAGAGACCCAGTACTTC. Its protein is CASSPWTNNQETQYF.

The J gene is TRBJ1-5, the V gene TRBV5-6; a weak D match, TRBD1 (5 bases). This CDR3 contains 15 residues. The V and J ends lost 1 base and 0 bases respectively, with 8 bases between them. CDR1 is SGHDT, CDR2 YYEEEE, per germline. The CDR3 nucleotides read TGTGCCAGCAGCTTGCGGGGGATTAGCAATCAGCCCCAGCATTTT. This sequence encodes CASSLRGISNQPQHF.

V is TRBV11-3 and J is TRBJ1-6, with a possible D match to TRBD1 (6 bases). CDR3 length: 14 residues. The V gene's germline CDR1 is SGHNT and CDR2 YENEEA. V lost 5 bases to trimming and J lost 10 bases, with 15 bases between them. This CDR3 is CASSPRGGNSPLHF. DNA for the CDR3: TGTGCCAGCAGCCCTCGAGGGGGTAACTCACCCCTCCACTTT.

This CDR3 reads CASSEGLAEYYEQYF. The CDR3 DNA reads as TGTGCCAGCAGCGAGGGACTAGCGGAATACTACGAGCAGTACTTC. The rearrangement joins TRBV9 to TRBJ2-7, with TRBD2 matching over 11 bases. Trimming at V came to 3 bases and at J to 3 bases, leaving 5 bases not matched to a gene. The CDR3 spans 15 residues. Germline CDR1 and CDR2: SGDLS and YYNGEE.

This clone was counted a single time. V gene TRBV5-4 combines with J gene TRBJ1-1; 9 bases align to TRBD1. J lost 6 bases, V lost 0 bases, and 0 bases had no gene match. Germline values: CDR1 SGHNT, CDR2 YYREEE (reference sequence). The CDR3 covers 13 residues. The CDR3 spells CASSLGDRAEAFF. Written as DNA, the CDR3 is TGTGCCAGCAGCTTGGGGGACAGGGCTGAAGCTTTCTTT.

The genes are TRBV18 and TRBJ2-6, with a possible D match to TRBD1 (6 bases). This CDR3 has 15 amino acids. Trimming took off 2 bases at V and 2 bases at J, with 7 bases between the two ends. The germline CDR1 and CDR2 sequences are KGHSH and LQKENI. The CDR3 loop is CASSPGDTGANVLTF. CDR3 coding DNA: TGTGCCAGCTCACCAGGGGACACTGGGGCCAACGTCCTGACTTTC.

The CDR3 loop is CASSYPGQLTNYGYTF. Here the CDR3 DNA reads TGTGCCAGCAGCTACCCCGGACAGTTGACTAACTATGGCTACACCTTC. The chain is built from TRBV7-9 and TRBJ1-2, with D tentatively TRBD1 (6 bases). The CDR3 totals 16 residues. Trimming pared 4 bases from V and 0 bases from J, leaving 15 bases between. The germline V gene encodes CDR1 SEHNR and CDR2 FQNEAQ (reference sequence). Based on the CDR3 plus reference TRBV7-9 and TRBJ1-2, the full variable domain is DTGVSQNPRHKITKRGQNVTFRCDPISEHNRLYWYRQTLGQGPEFLTYFQNEAQLEKSRLLSDRFSAERPKGSFSTLEIQRTEQGDSAMYLCASSYPGQLTNYGYTFGSGTRLTVV.

The chain is built from TRBV14 and TRBJ2-1; 7 bases agree with TRBD1. After removal of 4 bases from V and 1 base from J, the junction contained 10 bases not matched to a gene. There are 17 residues in the CDR3. Germline-derived CDR1 and CDR2 are SGHDN and FVKESK. CDR3 bases: TGTGCCAGCAGCCGGATTACAAGACAGGGTTCCTACAATGAGCAGTTCTTC. This codes for CASSRITRQGSYNEQFF. The variable domain in full, completed from reference TRBV14 and TRBJ2-1, reads EAGVTQFPSHSVIEKGQTVTLRCDPISGHDNLYWYRRVMGKEIKFLLHFVKESKQDESGMPNNRFLAERTGGTYSTLKVQPAELEDSGVYFCASSRITRQGSYNEQFFGPGTRLTVL.